This TCR beta chain is from a study of regulatory T cells in long-lasting Graves disease. Time point of the sample: newly diagnosed GD, antithyroid drugs for less than 3 months. Scientists built the TCR library using RNA that was extracted from PBMCs. In its sample, this clonotype was seen many times. J gave up 5 bases and V 4 bases, and 4 bases lay outside the gene matches. This CDR3 contains 14 residues. The germline V gene encodes CDR1 DFQATT and CDR2 SNEGSKA (reference sequence). For TCR beta, libraries came from iRepertoire HTBI primers and Arm-PCR of CDR3 regions. MiXCR, applied by TCRdb to the multiplex PCR reads, yields one record per CDR3 protein. The repertoire holds approximately 350,000 distinct CDR3 sequences, with over 9.5% as singletons. The same specimen was also included in a second study, on T cells in Graves' hyperthyroidism and ophthalmopathy.

The J gene is TRBJ2-1, the V gene TRBV20-1; 11 bases match TRBD2. Sequencing was performed on peripheral blood mononuclear cells (PBMCs), taken at new diagnosis, from a patient treated with antithyroid drugs. The TCR sequence derives from a woman aged 18-35 years with Graves disease. The CDR3 sequence: CSAIAGGPNNEQFF. The CDR3 DNA is TGCAGTGCTATAGCGGGAGGGCCGAACAATGAGCAGTTCTTC.